Shown below are 26 T cell receptor beta chains from a single sample sequenced in a study of T cell responses to AZD1222 COVID-19 vaccine. The protocol was immunoSEQ multiplex PCR, while the TCRdb copy is restricted to in-frame clones and leaves out a portion. The sample has about 150,000 clones; about nine tenths are singletons. This specimen consisted of peripheral blood, obtained on day 0 of AZD1222 vaccination. These receptor sequences come from an adult in good health.

Regarding this clone: Compared with germline, one end of the junction differs, possibly owing to a read error. The chain is built from TRBV5-1 and TRBJ1-1; D not resolved. Germline lookup yields CDR1 SGHRS and CDR2 YFSETQ. The CDR3 runs to 13 residues. This CDR3 is CASSLTMNSEAFF. CDR3 nucleotide sequence: TGCGCCAGCAGCTTGACCATGAACAGTGAAGCTTTCTTT.

The chain is built from TRBV15 and TRBJ1-2; D ambiguous. The CDR3 contains 13 residues. The germline CDR1 and CDR2 sequences are LNHNV and YYDKDF (reference sequence). The V end lost 0 bases, the J end lost 7 bases, and 9 bases lay between the germline ends. DNA of the CDR3: TGTGCCACCAGCAGAGATCGGGCTGCTGGCTACACCTTC. This translates into CATSRDRAAGYTF.

V gene TRBV28 combines with J gene TRBJ2-5; D is possibly TRBD1 (6 bases). The germline V gene encodes CDR1 MDHEN and CDR2 SYDVKM. With 8 bases removed from V and 1 base from J, the gap between germline ends came to 14 bases. The CDR3 totals 14 residues. CDR3 nucleotides: TGTGCCAGCTCGCGAGGGGGTCTCCAAGAGACCCAGTACTTC. Protein product: CASSRGGLQETQYF. Complete variable domain (other parts from reference TRBV28 and TRBJ2-5): DVKVTQSSRYLVKRTGEKVFLECVQDMDHENMFWYRQDPGLGLRLIYFSYDVKMKEKGDIPEGYSVSREKKERFSLILESASTNQTSMYLCASSRGGLQETQYFGPGTRLLVL.

This rearrangement joins TRBV4-3 to TRBJ1-1; D unresolved. The CDR3 extends over 15 amino acids. CDR1 is LGHNA and CDR2 is YSLEER in the germline V gene. Trimming pared 0 bases from V and 1 base from J, leaving 9 bases between. CDR3 DNA sequence: TGCGCCAGCAGCCAAGACTCCGCGGGGAACACTGAAGCTTTCTTT. It encodes CASSQDSAGNTEAFF.

This chain connects TRBV5-4 to TRBJ1-1; D is unclear. The CDR3 sequence is 13 residues long. In germline, CDR1 is SGHNT, CDR2 YYREEE (reference sequence). Trimming cost V 3 bases and J 2 bases, with 8 bases left between them. Written as DNA, the CDR3 is TGTGCCAGCAGCTGGTCTGAAAACACTGAAGCTTTCTTT. This encodes CASSWSENTEAFF.

The CDR3 DNA reads as TGCGCCAGCAGCCAAGTTTGGCAGGTTGGTAGCGGCCCCACAGATACGCAGTATTTT. Its protein product is CASSQVWQVGSGPTDTQYF. The J gene is TRBJ2-3, the V gene TRBV4-3, with a tentative D call TRBD2 (6 bases). The germline V gene encodes CDR1 LGHNA and CDR2 YSLEER. V was clipped by 1 base and J by 2 bases, with 22 bases between them. This CDR3 region has 19 residues.

This clone appeared a single time. The chain has TRBV30 and TRBJ1-6; weak D call: TRBD1 (5 bases). The germline V gene encodes CDR1 GTSNPN and CDR2 SVGIG (reference sequence). V dropped 6 bases and J dropped 1 base, with 16 bases sitting between them. The CDR3 length is 16 residues. CDR3 nucleotides: TGTGCCTGCCATCGAGGGGCAGTTTCCTATAATTCACCCCTCCACTTT. The encoded protein is CACHRGAVSYNSPLHF.

This clone was seen more than once but under ten times. The chain recombines TRBV5-5 with TRBJ2-7; the D is unclear. The CDR3 sequence is 15 residues long. Germline loops: CDR1 SGHKS, CDR2 YYEKEE (reference sequence). Trimming pared 0 bases from V and 2 bases from J, leaving 12 bases between. In nucleotides, the CDR3 is TGTGCCAGCAGCTTGGCTTTAAGGGAAGCCTACGAGCAGTACTTC. Translating it yields CASSLALREAYEQYF.

The rearrangement links TRBV5-5 to TRBJ2-6; D uncertain. CDR1 and CDR2 (germline): SGHKS, YYEKEE (reference sequence). CDR3 length: 15 amino acids. Between the trimmed V and J ends, which lost 5 bases and 0 bases, there was a span of 9 bases. CDR3 DNA: TGTGCCAGCAGACCCGTAGGCTCTGGGGCCAACGTCCTGACTTTC. Translating gives CASRPVGSGANVLTF. The full variable domain, in which reference TRBV5-5 and TRBJ2-6 provide the parts outside the CDR3, is DAGVTQSPTHLIKTRGQQVTLRCSPISGHKSVSWYQQVLGQGPQFIFQYYEKEERGRGNFPDRFSARQFPNYSSELNVNALLLGDSALYLCASRPVGSGANVLTFGAGSRLTVL.

This clone was counted between two and nine times. The chain links TRBV24-1 to TRBJ1-2; TRBD1 matches at 7 bases. This CDR3 is 13 amino acids long. Germline lookup yields CDR1 KGHDR and CDR2 SFDVKD. The V and J ends lost 4 bases and 6 bases, in that order; junction bases with no gene match: 4. The CDR3 sequence is CATSEQTGNGYTF. CDR3 nucleotide sequence: TGTGCCACCAGTGAGCAGACAGGGAATGGCTACACCTTC.

The CDR3: CASRGTGLNEQFF. The CDR3 DNA sequence: TGTGCCAGCCGTGGGACAGGACTCAATGAGCAGTTCTTC. The J gene is TRBJ2-1, the V gene TRBV28; 8 bases match TRBD1. V trimming: 8 bases; J trimming: 6 bases; junction bases outside the gene matches: 6. Germline loops: CDR1 MDHEN, CDR2 SYDVKM. The CDR3 loop spans 13 amino acids.

The chain is built from TRBV19 and TRBJ2-3, with 15 bases lining up with TRBD2. The V segment lost 2 bases and the J segment 4 bases; nucleotides outside the gene matches: 7. The CDR3 is made up of 18 amino acids. The germline V gene has CDR1 LNHDA and CDR2 SQIVND (reference sequence). The CDR3 DNA follows: TGTGCCAGTAGTATAAAAGGACTAGCGGGGGGGCCAGCAGATACGCAGTATTTT. Encoded protein: CASSIKGLAGGPADTQYF. The variable domain in full, completed from reference TRBV19 and TRBJ2-3, reads DGGITQSPKYLFRKEGQNVTLSCEQNLNHDAMYWYRQDPGQGLRLIYYSQIVNDFQKGDIAEGYSVSREKKESFPLTVTSAQKNPTAFYLCASSIKGLAGGPADTQYFGPGTRLTVL.

This clone came up once. The V gene is TRBV5-1, the J gene TRBJ1-2; TRBD1 might be the D (5 bases). CDR1 and CDR2 (germline): SGHRS, YFSETQ. V gave up 0 bases and J gave up 4 bases, with 10 bases separating them. The CDR3 contains 14 residues. The CDR3 coding sequence is TGCGCCAGCAGCTTGGGGCGGGGCGGCTATGGCTACACCTTC. This encodes CASSLGRGGYGYTF.

The chain employs TRBV11-1 and TRBJ1-1; no firm D call. The length of the CDR3 is 14 residues. Trimming pared 3 bases from V and 3 bases from J, leaving 11 bases between. Germline assignment: CDR1 SGHAT and CDR2 FQDESV (reference sequence). The CDR3, as DNA: TGTGCCAGCAGCTTGTCTGGCGGTGACACTGAAGCTTTCTTT. Its translation is CASSLSGGDTEAFF.

V is TRBV12-3 or TRBV12-4 and J is TRBJ1-1; D uncertain. Trimming took 9 bases from V and 3 from J, leaving 11 bases between them. The CDR3 length is 12 residues. The CDR3 protein is CASNLADTEAFF. The DNA for the CDR3 is TGTGCCAGTAACCTGGCGGACACTGAAGCTTTCTTT.

This rearrangement joins TRBV5-6 to TRBJ2-7; a weak D match, TRBD1 (5 bases). CDR1 is SGHDT and CDR2 is YYEEEE in the germline V gene. This CDR3 region has 17 residues. V lost 1 base to trimming and J lost 1 base, with 18 bases between them. For the CDR3, the DNA is TGTGCCAGCAGCTTGTATTCGTCGGTGCAGGGATCCTACGAGCAGTACTTC. Translated, it gives CASSLYSSVQGSYEQYF.

The genes are TRBV7-9 and TRBJ1-4, with D possibly being TRBD1 (6 bases). The CDR3 sequence is 16 residues long. Trimming removed 5 bases at V and 0 bases at J, with 13 bases between. Germline V gene data show CDR1 as SEHNR and CDR2 as FQNEAQ (reference sequence). CDR3 loop: CASSPGTLATNEKLFF. In nucleotides, the CDR3 is TGTGCCAGCAGCCCAGGGACACTGGCAACTAATGAAAAACTGTTTTTT.

V is TRBV3-1 (or the pseudogene TRBV3-2) and J is TRBJ1-1; the match to TRBD1 covers 8 bases. The CDR3 is made up of 16 amino acids. The V segment lost 0 bases and the J segment 1 base; nucleotides outside the gene matches: 4. The germline V gene has CDR1 LGHDT and CDR2 YNNKEL (reference sequence). CDR3 in DNA: TGTGCCAGCAGCCAAGAGATCGGGACAGGGAACACTGAAGCTTTCTTT. Translation: CASSQEIGTGNTEAFF.

The V gene is TRBV30, the J gene TRBJ1-1, with D perhaps TRBD1 (5 bases). Per germline, CDR1 GTSNPN and CDR2 SVGIG (reference sequence). CDR3 length: 17 amino acids. V was cut by 4 bases and J by 2 bases, with 23 bases left in between. The CDR3 DNA reads TGTGCCTGGATTTTCCACCCCTTGGGACGGACCAACACTGAAGCTTTCTTT. Translated, it gives CAWIFHPLGRTNTEAFF. Combining the CDR3 with reference TRBV30 and TRBJ1-1 gives the whole variable domain SQTIHQWPATLVQPVGSPLSLECTVEGTSNPNLYWYRQAAGRGLQLLFYSVGIGQISSEVPQNLSASRPQDRQFILSSKKLLLSDSGFYLCAWIFHPLGRTNTEAFFGQGTRLTVV.

Turning to this clone: Other nucleotide sequences from this sample produce the same CDR3. This chain links TRBV5-4 with TRBJ1-2; D is unresolved. Germline V CDR1 and CDR2: SGHNT, YYREEE (reference sequence). V shed 0 bases and J shed 4 bases, with 4 bases lying between them. The CDR3 loop spans 12 amino acids. The CDR3 DNA reads TGTGCCAGCAGCTTGGACAGCTATGGCTACACCTTC. Its translation is CASSLDSYGYTF. Together with reference TRBV5-4 and TRBJ1-2, the CDR3 gives the full variable domain: ETGVTQSPTHLIKTRGQQVTLRCSSQSGHNTVSWYQQALGQGPQFIFQYYREEENGRGNFPPRFSGLQFPNYSSELNVNALELDDSALYLCASSLDSYGYTFGSGTRLTVV.

CDR3 residues: CAWRSTRRDGYTF. In nucleotides, the CDR3 is TGTGCCTGGAGATCGACTCGGCGGGATGGCTACACCTTC. The V call is TRBV30, the J call TRBJ1-2, with D unresolved. CDR1 is GTSNPN and CDR2 is SVGIG in the germline V gene (reference sequence). The CDR3 is 13 amino acids. The V and J ends lost 3 bases and 6 bases respectively, with 14 bases between them.

This chain uses TRBV5-1 with TRBJ1-1, with TRBD1 as a possible D gene (5 bases). Germline CDR1 SGHRS, CDR2 YFSETQ. The V gene lost 2 bases and the J gene lost 2 bases, with 7 bases spanning the gap. CDR3 length equals 13 residues. CDR3 in DNA: TGCGCCAGCAGCTTAAGGGGAAACACTGAAGCTTTCTTT. Translating gives CASSLRGNTEAFF.

The chain recombines TRBV18 with TRBJ2-3, with 7 bases lining up with TRBD2. Germline CDR1 is KGHSH and CDR2 is LQKENI. The J segment lost 0 bases and the V segment lost 8 bases, leaving 8 bases of the junction unmatched. This CDR3 region has 15 residues. The CDR3: CASPPRSGSTDTQYF. CDR3 DNA: TGTGCCAGCCCGCCACGTAGCGGGAGCACAGATACGCAGTATTTT.

This chain links TRBV2 with TRBJ2-3, with no clear D. The ends were cut back, 8 bases at V and 0 bases at J, with 15 bases in the middle. The CDR3 runs 15 residues. Germline assignment: CDR1 SNHLY and CDR2 FYNNEI. CDR3 in DNA: TGTGCCAGCGGGCAGTGGCAGGTTAGCACAGATACGCAGTATTTT. The encoded protein is CASGQWQVSTDTQYF.

This chain joins TRBV12-3 or TRBV12-4 and TRBJ2-7; the D is unclear. Trimming took off 5 bases at V and 1 base at J, with 6 bases between the two ends. CDR3 length: 12 residues. The CDR3 here is CASSRLSYEQYF. As DNA, the CDR3 is TGTGCCAGCAGTCGATTATCCTACGAGCAGTACTTC.

This chain connects TRBV11-2 to TRBJ1-5; 8 positions match TRBD1. After removal of 10 bases from V and 6 bases from J, the junction contained 14 bases not matched to a gene. This CDR3 region has 15 residues. Germline values: CDR1 SGHAT, CDR2 FQNNGV. CDR3 residues: CATPLGGRGLQPQHF. The CDR3, as DNA: TGTGCCACTCCCTTGGGGGGCAGGGGGCTTCAGCCCCAGCATTTT.